The 24 T cell receptor beta chains reported below all come from one sample, sequenced in a study of brain T cells in children with intractable seizures. Clones were sequenced by immunoSEQ multiplex PCR, and TCRdb holds only the in-frame ones, with some missing. The data contain 110,000 or so clones, around 94% of them singletons. Specimen: peripheral blood, collected at surgery. The receptors originated from a boy under two years old with hemimegalencephaly and intractable seizures.

The chain links TRBV11-2 to TRBJ1-3, with 10 positions matching TRBD1. The CDR3 is 17 amino acids. Looked up from germline, CDR1 is SGHAT and CDR2 is FQNNGV. The junction had 7 bases not matched to a gene; V was cut back by 1 base and J by 4 bases. CDR3: CASSLVPGQGSGNTIYF. The CDR3 DNA reads as TGTGCCAGCAGCTTAGTCCCGGGACAGGGGTCCGGAAACACCATATATTTT.

The rearrangement uses TRBV10-2 and TRBJ1-1; TRBD1 is a possible D gene (6 bases). The CDR3 loop spans 16 amino acids. Trimming cost V 1 base and J 4 bases, with 16 bases left between them. Germline loops: CDR1 WSHSY, CDR2 SAAADI. The CDR3 nucleotides are TGCGCCAGCAGTGAGTATGGCAGGGGTATGGGCACTGAAGCTTTCTTT. Translated, it gives CASSEYGRGMGTEAFF.

The chain combines TRBV2 with TRBJ1-4, with 9 nucleotides matching TRBD1. This CDR3 comprises 17 residues. With 3 bases clipped from V and 0 bases from J, the junction kept 5 bases outside the gene matches. Germline CDR1 and CDR2: SNHLY and FYNNEI. The CDR3 sequence: CASSDGQGTATNEKLFF. In DNA form, the CDR3 reads TGTGCCAGCAGTGACGGACAGGGGACGGCAACTAATGAAAAACTGTTTTTT.

This clone was observed a single time. J is TRBJ1-2 and V is TRBV7-2; D not certain. This CDR3 has 13 amino acids. V dropped 0 bases and J dropped 3 bases, with 5 bases sitting between them. Germline-derived CDR1 and CDR2 are SGHTA and FQGNSA. For the CDR3, the DNA is TGTGCCAGCAGCTTAGCAGGGTACTATGGCTACACCTTC. Its translation: CASSLAGYYGYTF. Together with reference TRBV7-2 and TRBJ1-2, the CDR3 gives the full variable domain: GAGVSQSPSNKVTEKGKDVELRCDPISGHTALYWYRQSLGQGLEFLIYFQGNSAPDKSGLPSDRFSAERTGGSVSTLTIQRTQQEDSAVYLCASSLAGYYGYTFGSGTRLTVV.

The chain is built from TRBV28 and TRBJ2-5, with D maybe TRBD2 (6 bases). The germline gives CDR1 MDHEN, CDR2 SYDVKM. This CDR3 has 15 amino acids. The V end was cut by 3 bases, the J end by 4 bases, with 15 bases between. Written as DNA, the CDR3 is TGTGCCAGCAGTTTCCCGGGAGCCCCAAGAGAGACCCAGTACTTC. As protein: CASSFPGAPRETQYF. The full variable domain, rest sourced from reference TRBV28 and TRBJ2-5, is DVKVTQSSRYLVKRTGEKVFLECVQDMDHENMFWYRQDPGLGLRLIYFSYDVKMKEKGDIPEGYSVSREKKERFSLILESASTNQTSMYLCASSFPGAPRETQYFGPGTRLLVL.

As DNA, the CDR3 is TGTGCCGTCGGTCAGCGGGAAAGGGTCAATGAGCAGTTCTTC. Encoded protein: CAVGQRERVNEQFF. The chain is built from TRBV28 and TRBJ2-1; TRBD2 agrees at 7 bases. The ends lost 11 bases at V and 6 bases at J; junction bases unmatched: 13. The CDR3 covers 14 residues. CDR1 is MDHEN, CDR2 SYDVKM, per germline.

V usage is TRBV27 and J usage is TRBJ2-7; no clear D. The germline V gene encodes CDR1 MNHEY and CDR2 SMNVEV (reference sequence). The CDR3 is 10 residues long. With 7 bases removed from V and 3 bases from J, the gap between germline ends came to 4 bases. The CDR3 sequence is CASTDYEQYF. In DNA form, the CDR3 reads TGTGCCAGCACTGACTACGAGCAGTACTTC.

The chain uses TRBV7-3 and TRBJ2-6; D uncertain. The germline V gene has CDR1 SGHTA and CDR2 FQGTGA. There are 15 residues in the CDR3. V dropped 3 bases and J dropped 0 bases, with 6 bases sitting between them. The CDR3 DNA reads TGTGCCAGCAGCTTCAGGAGCTCTGGGGCCAACGTCCTGACTTTC. Its translation is CASSFRSSGANVLTF.

The J gene is TRBJ2-5, the V gene TRBV5-6, with D maybe TRBD1 (6 bases). Trimming took off 1 base at V and 2 bases at J, with 18 bases between the two ends. Germline CDR1 and CDR2: SGHDT and YYEEEE. The length of the CDR3 is 17 residues. CDR3 amino acids: CASSLWGPNKLQETQYF. The CDR3 bases are TGTGCCAGCAGCTTGTGGGGGCCCAATAAGTTGCAAGAGACCCAGTACTTC.

The genes are TRBV5-1 and TRBJ2-7; D is undetermined. V gave up 1 base and J gave up 2 bases, with 13 bases separating them. The CDR3 runs 15 residues. CDR1 and CDR2 from the germline V gene are SGHRS and YFSETQ. The CDR3 region has the DNA TGCGCCAGCAGCTTGTCTGCCTCGGGCGCCTACGAGCAGTACTTC. Amino acids: CASSLSASGAYEQYF.

The V gene is TRBV27, the J gene TRBJ2-1; D is uncertain. Trimming took off 10 bases at V and 0 bases at J, with 16 bases between the two ends. This CDR3 is 15 amino acids long. Germline V gene lookup returns CDR1 MNHEY and CDR2 SMNVEV (reference sequence). The CDR3 spells CATIPFLSSYNEQFF. The CDR3 DNA follows: TGTGCCACTATACCCTTCCTGAGCTCCTACAATGAGCAGTTCTTC.

This clone showed up just once. The rearrangement uses TRBV3-1 (or the pseudogene TRBV3-2) and TRBJ1-2, with D uncertain. Germline V gene sequence: CDR1 LGHDT, CDR2 YNNKEL (reference sequence). The CDR3 has 14 amino acids. With 3 bases removed from V and 8 bases from J, the gap between germline ends came to 16 bases. The CDR3, as DNA: TGTGCCAGCAGCCAGGATGAGGGAATCAGCGGCTACACCTTC. This encodes CASSQDEGISGYTF.

The gene calls are TRBV18 and TRBJ2-6; D unresolved. Trimming stripped 2 bases from V and 2 bases from J, with 10 bases between. This CDR3 is 16 amino acids long. Germline assignment: CDR1 KGHSH and CDR2 LQKENI. CDR3 DNA: TGTGCCAGCTCACCAATCCCCCCAACTGGGGCCAACGTCCTGACTTTC. Translated: CASSPIPPTGANVLTF.

The V and J genes are TRBV4-2 and TRBJ2-7; 12 bases fit TRBD2. With V trimmed by 4 bases and J by 2 bases, 6 bases remained unmatched. The CDR3 sequence is 16 residues long. Per germline, CDR1 LGHNA and CDR2 YNFKEQ. The CDR3 loop is CASSPWTSGKTYEQYF. The CDR3 nucleotides are TGTGCCAGCAGCCCCTGGACTAGCGGGAAGACCTACGAGCAGTACTTC.

The V gene is TRBV19, the J gene TRBJ2-5, with TRBD2 identical over 8 bases. The CDR3 has 16 residues. V lost 6 bases and J lost 4; bases outside the gene matches: 13. Germline V gene lookup returns CDR1 LNHDA and CDR2 SQIVND (reference sequence). CDR3 nucleotides: TGTGCCAGTAGGGGGACGGGAGGGGCTGGAGGAGAGACCCAGTACTTC. It translates to CASRGTGGAGGETQYF.

The V and J genes are TRBV28 and TRBJ2-1, with 11 bases lining up with TRBD1. Germline assignment: CDR1 MDHEN and CDR2 SYDVKM. V was pared by 5 bases and J by 8 bases, with 2 bases of the junction left unmatched. There are 13 residues in the CDR3. DNA for the CDR3: TGTGCCAGCAGTGGGACAGGGGGATATGAGCAGTTCTTC. Translation gives CASSGTGGYEQFF. Full variable domain (outside the CDR3, taken from reference TRBV28 and TRBJ2-1): DVKVTQSSRYLVKRTGEKVFLECVQDMDHENMFWYRQDPGLGLRLIYFSYDVKMKEKGDIPEGYSVSREKKERFSLILESASTNQTSMYLCASSGTGGYEQFFGPGTRLTVL.

V and J are TRBV27 and TRBJ1-6, with 9 bases matching TRBD1. J was trimmed by 8 bases and V by 2 bases; bases with no gene match: 7. This CDR3 is 16 amino acids long. Per the germline V gene, CDR1 is MNHEY and CDR2 is SMNVEV (reference sequence). DNA for the CDR3: TGTGCCAGCAGTTTAGCGGGGACAGGGATTTATTCACCCCTCCACTTT. It specifies CASSLAGTGIYSPLHF.

CDR3 in amino acids: CASSDWLAYNEQFF. The CDR3 DNA sequence: TGTGCCAGCAGTGACTGGTTAGCCTACAATGAGCAGTTCTTC. This rearrangement joins TRBV6-4 to TRBJ2-1; no reliable D call. The V gene's germline CDR1 is MRHNA and CDR2 SNTAGT. The V end was cut by 1 base, the J end by 2 bases, with 6 bases between. This CDR3 spans 14 amino acids.

A single count supports this clone. The CDR3 loop is CASSASGSGDTQYF. CDR3 bases: TGTGCCAGCAGCGCTAGCGGGAGTGGGGATACGCAGTATTTT. V is TRBV9 and J is TRBJ2-3; TRBD2 aligns across 10 bases. The CDR3 sequence is 14 residues long. Germline V lookup: CDR1 SGDLS, CDR2 YYNGEE. J lost 6 bases, V lost 3 bases, and 4 bases had no gene match.

CDR3 sequence (DNA): TGTGCCAGCAGCGTCGACTTTTCGGGAGCTTGGGGAACCGGGGAGCTGTTTTTT. Translating gives CASSVDFSGAWGTGELFF. The genes are TRBV9 and TRBJ2-2, with TRBD2 as a possible D gene (6 bases). V was clipped by 2 bases and J by 5 bases, with 22 bases between them. Germline V lookup: CDR1 SGDLS, CDR2 YYNGEE. This CDR3 has 18 residues.

The chain recombines TRBV5-1 with TRBJ2-7; no definite D call. From germline, CDR1 is SGHRS and CDR2 YFSETQ. The V and J ends lost 4 bases and 6 bases respectively, with 20 bases between them. The CDR3 totals 15 residues. The CDR3 region is CASSLIGFSTSEQYF. CDR3 nucleotide sequence: TGCGCCAGCAGCCTTATAGGATTTAGTACGTCCGAGCAGTACTTC.

This chain connects TRBV27 to TRBJ2-3; 16 nucleotides line up with TRBD2. CDR1 is MNHEY, CDR2 SMNVEV, per germline (reference sequence). Trimming took 3 bases from V and 2 from J; bases not matched to a gene: 2. The CDR3 is made up of 17 amino acids. The CDR3: CASSLGLAGGNTDTQYF. CDR3 DNA: TGTGCCAGCAGTTTGGGACTAGCGGGAGGGAACACAGATACGCAGTATTTT.

This sequence joins TRBV6-6 and TRBJ2-7; 7 positions match TRBD1. Trimming removed 0 bases from V and 0 bases from J; junction bases left unmatched: 2. The CDR3 has 15 residues. CDR1 is MNHNY and CDR2 is SVGAGI in the germline V gene (reference sequence). The DNA for the CDR3 is TGTGCCAGCAGTTACTCCACAGGGGCCTCCTACGAGCAGTACTTC. Residues: CASSYSTGASYEQYF.

This clone was picked up one time. CDR3 in DNA: TGTGCCAGCAGTTTATCCCTAGCGGGGTACTCCTACGAGCAGTACTTC. Protein: CASSLSLAGYSYEQYF. This chain connects TRBV27 to TRBJ2-7; 9 bases are shared with TRBD2. J was trimmed by 0 bases and V by 0 bases; bases with no gene match: 3. The length of the CDR3 is 16 residues. Germline values: CDR1 MNHEY, CDR2 SMNVEV (reference sequence).